Detailed here is one T cell receptor beta chain. The antigen it recognizes is unknown. One base away there is no much larger clone; base qualities are not given. Library creation used the immunoSEQ multiplex PCR assay. For the multiplex PCR, a mixture combining 60 forward primers for TCR Vbeta segments and 13 reverse primers for TCR Jbeta segments was used. Amplification of the CDR3 region of rearranged TCR beta genes was performed with a multiplex PCR assay on genomic DNA. The amplified TCR beta libraries were sequenced on the Illumina HiSeq System as 87-base-pair reads. The original methods were these. A later analysis tallied around 87 million unique TCR beta chains across the 666 repertoires, and some 10 million of those chains were shared by two or more donors. To remove PCR and sequencing errors, raw reads were error-corrected and collapsed into unique sequences using a nearest-neighbor algorithm that merged closely related sequences. To assign V, D and J gene segments, CDR3 sequences were aligned to IMGT reference sequences. For a sequence to be retained, at least a six-nucleotide match to both a V gene segment and a J gene segment was required. A rearrangement was called productive if the CDR3 had no stop codons and remained in frame with V and J, and every other rearrangement was called non-productive. Following IMGT convention, CDR3 was defined as the stretch from the second conserved V-encoded cysteine to the conserved J-encoded phenylalanine. The earlier analysis of about 530 of the donors excluded any sequence lacking an unambiguous match to a single V gene segment. An earlier analysis of around 600 of the donors classified V segments as functional when productive rearrangements were above 56.7% and as segregating when the standard deviation between donors was above 5%. A statistical classification framework was built for diagnosing cytomegalovirus status from the catalog of TCR beta chain sequences. In a later analysis, V and J genes were assigned by comparing TCR nucleotide sequences against IMGT/GENE-DB human TR gene sequences. In a later analysis, CDR3 sequences and most-parsimonious VDJ recombination scenarios were assigned using the TCRdist pipeline. In a later analysis, each TCR beta chain was defined by its CDR3 amino acid sequence together with its V-gene family, and reads without a unique V-gene family were excluded. To address suspected cross-contamination and a sequencing artifact, a later analysis removed over 500 highly shared, low-generation-probability nucleotide sequences. For each public chain, a later analysis derived a clonal expansion index from normalized ranks of inferred template counts within each repertoire. In a later analysis, generation probabilities were computed with a VDJ recombination model fitted to out-of-frame rearrangements, and the resulting probabilities were checked against IGoR. In a later analysis, hypergeometric tests were used to score TCR-TCR, TCR-HLA and TCR-CMV co-occurrence, with a repertoire-size bias correction applied to TCR pairs. In a later analysis, false discovery rates were estimated by permuting HLA or CMV assignments 20 times. In a later analysis, co-occurring TCRs were grouped using DBSCAN, with TCRdist sequence similarity added in when clustering inside HLA-allele-positive subsets. For co-occurrence clustering, repertoires with fewer than 30,000 or more than 120,000 public chains were excluded, along with about five repertoires with anomalous nucleotide sharing. TCRdb re-hosts the immuneACCESS table, in-frame sequences only. Its copies lack some clones; in the studies checked, an unresolved V gene accounts for under half of them, and the cause for the rest is not known. From that table come the V and J calls and clone size; the DNA was used to work out D and trimming. The sample includes fewer than 120,000 clones, with roughly four fifths observed a single time. 1% to 1.5% of the sample is in the top ten clones.

These data come from a study of cytomegalovirus exposure and HLA in healthy donors (dated by TCRdb to 2015 to 2018). Context from the whole study: In an earlier analysis of roughly 590 of the donors, 276 Gb of sequence data and just under 120 million unique TCR beta sequences from about 190 million T cells were reported. Among some 400 genotyped donors of the cohort, an average of around 240,000 unique TCR beta nucleotide sequences was sequenced per donor, of which about 19% were non-productive. Rather than using new phenotypic data, the later analysis identified candidate immune exposures from TCR beta sequences and from how often those sequences occurred across donors. The study aimed to test whether cataloging public T cell receptors could reveal signatures of past pathogen exposure. The genetic ancestry cluster associated with self-reported Caucasian donors included 70% to 85% of the 398 genotyped donors. The number of donors typed differed by locus, with about 629-640 for A, B, C, DRB1 and DQB1, about 500 for DQA1, 606 for DPA1, and approximately 470 for DPB1. To predict cytomegalovirus infection status, the study combined high-throughput TCR immunosequencing, statistical association of individual TCRs with disease status, and machine learning. Every discovery cohort repertoire had been produced on one sequencing platform. HLA typing included class I and class II loci at four-digit resolution. Besides the first cohort of roughly 700 subjects, a separate validation cohort made up of 120 different subjects was used. Roughly 5 DR-DQ haplotypes were treated as single units for association and clustering because of strong linkage in the cohort. To decide whether each TCR beta V gene segment behaved as functional or pseudogenic, an earlier analysis of approximately 590 of the donors relied on high-throughput TCR beta sequencing. A later analysis re-examined previously published TCR beta repertoires from around 670 donors and added high-resolution HLA genotyping to investigate patterns of TCR occurrence. In a later genetic analysis, genome-wide SNP genotypes for about three fifths of the roughly 670 donors were used, and that subset was treated as a discovery cohort. An early release covering roughly 640 HLA-typed donors comprised approximately 300 gigabases of sequencing data and 85 million or so unique TCR sequences. Donor age, sex, ethnicity and CMV serostatus were collected together with the repertoire data. The T cell repertoires of several hundred subjects were profiled by immunosequencing and related to cytomegalovirus serostatus. The paper's findings and limits, for the study overall: The classifier was reported to diagnose cytomegalovirus status with high specificity and sensitivity in both the original cohort and the validation cohort. Because the 87-base-pair reads could not distinguish some IMGT-functional V segments, including TRBV6-2 and TRBV6-3, those segments were excluded. For the cohort, immune exposure information was limited to CMV serostatus. A few of the identified cytomegalovirus-associated TCR beta chains were confirmed in vitro to be specific for cytomegalovirus antigens. A later analysis found that HLA-associated TCR beta chains were more clonally expanded and had lower generation probabilities than equally common non-associated chains. In a later genetic analysis, a missense DCLRE1C variant was associated with V-gene and J-gene trimming of TCR beta chains, and the association was replicated in an independent cohort. A group of highly shared sequence variants was considered likely to be a technical artifact of the sequencing pipeline. While some public TCRs were present in many individuals, most TCR sequences turned up only very rarely across donors. Only TCR beta chains were sequenced in this cohort, and the absence of alpha or paired-chain data limited detectable features. Because HLA typing was unavailable for some donors at each locus, only the typed subset was used in association tests. The presence/absence analyses assumed that sequencing depth was roughly uniform across donors, and that assumption may not be true. An earlier analysis of approximately 540 of the donors showed that most TCR beta V segments appeared in productive rearrangements either about 90% or about 30% of the time, which broadly matched IMGT annotations. Assigning TCR associations to individual alleles was difficult when HLA alleles, especially DR and DQ, strongly co-occurred. Correlated functional status among segregating V segments might be attributable to linkage disequilibrium, but an unknown experimental factor could not be ruled out. According to a later analysis, TCR association rates differed among HLA loci, with DRB1 alleles showing the most associated TCRs and HLA-C alleles showing the fewest. A further reported finding was that TCR beta sequences accurately predicted the HLA-A and HLA-B alleles for most subjects in the first cohort. Specific HLA alleles were associated with about 17,000 TCR beta sequences at a false discovery rate of 0.05 in a later analysis. A later genetic analysis reported fewer N-insertions in productive TCRs among donors in an Asian-associated ancestry cluster than the roughly 670-donor mean. Because counts were too low, around 17 rarely observed V segments, including chromosome 9 orphons, were left out of the earlier analysis of roughly 600 of the donors. A total of fewer than 200 TCR beta chains were listed by the study as associated with cytomegalovirus. According to a later analysis, most CMV-associated TCR beta chains appeared to be HLA-restricted, and the HLA associations seemed to be driven largely by CMV exposure. The authors suggested that the approach could potentially be generalized to other disease states and immunological phenotypes. According to a later analysis, parvovirus B19, influenza, CMV and Epstein-Barr virus appeared linked to several top co-occurrence clusters.

In total, approximately 610 healthy bone marrow donors made up the cohort. All cohort members were sampled while nominally healthy, although unrecorded immune exposures were likely present. The donor was CMV seronegative and belonged to the group of around 350 seronegative cohort members. A peripheral blood sample was provided by each donor, and peripheral blood mononuclear cells were used for TCR beta sequencing. Genomic DNA extraction from the blood cell samples was performed with the Qiagen DNeasy Blood Extraction Kit. Via the germline V gene, CDR1 is LGHNA and CDR2 YSLEER. V is clipped by 0 bases and J by 5 bases, and the sequence between their germline boundaries is 14 bases long. From its cysteine to its phenylalanine, the CDR3 spans 16 amino acids. Only the CDR3 portion is preserved as DNA: 48 bases, with reading frame beginning at the first base.

The sequence was obtained from a woman aged 25 to 39 in good health and CMV-seronegative. The chain couples TRBV4-3 to TRBJ2-1; a weak D assignment points to TRBD1 (5 bases agree). The sample consisted of PBMCs. For the CDR3, the sequence is CASSQDWAGSNNEQFF. The DNA sequence is as follows: TGCGCCAGCAGCCAAGATTGGGCAGGGTCGAACAATGAGCAGTTCTTC.